These T cell receptor beta chains were read from a single sample in a study of CD8 T cells in Susac syndrome. TCRdb redid the calling of the immunoSEQ multiplex PCR reads with MiXCR, one entry per CDR3 protein. The sample lists around 150,000 distinct CDR3 sequences; around 96% were seen once. The sample comprised CD4+ T cells from PBMCs. Receptors were obtained from a human donor in good health. Both conserved end residues are part of each CDR3. The order of the fields is J gene, V gene, clone size, D gene, CDR3 DNA, CDR3 protein. D genes are given only for firm matches. Not every row has a clone size; where given, it reads once, few, many or a size class.

j_gene: TRBJ1-4; v_gene: TRBV15; abundance: NA; d_gene: NA; CDR3nt: TGTGCCACCAGCCACTTACGGGAAAAACTGTTTTTT; CDR3aa: CATSHLREKLFF
j_gene: TRBJ1-5; v_gene: TRBV29-1; abundance: NA; d_gene: NA; CDR3nt: TGCAGCGGCAGGAATCAGCCCCAGCATTTT; CDR3aa: CSGRNQPQHF
j_gene: TRBJ1-1; v_gene: TRBV5-1; abundance: NA; d_gene: NA; CDR3nt: TGCGCCAGCAGCTTGGTAACGGACGGCACTGAAGCTTTCTTT; CDR3aa: CASSLVTDGTEAFF
j_gene: TRBJ1-5; v_gene: TRBV12-3/TRBV12-4; abundance: NA; d_gene: NA; CDR3nt: TGTGCCAGCAGTTTGGCAGGGTCAAGCAATCAGCCCCAGCATTTT; CDR3aa: CASSLAGSSNQPQHF
j_gene: TRBJ1-4; v_gene: TRBV20-1; abundance: NA; d_gene: NA; CDR3nt: TGCAGTGCTCGGAACAGGGTGCGGGAAAAACTGTTTTTT; CDR3aa: CSARNRVREKLFF
j_gene: TRBJ2-7; v_gene: TRBV2; abundance: NA; d_gene: NA; CDR3nt: TGTGCCAGCAGTGAAGTTGCTGGGGGCAAGTACGAGCAGTACTTC; CDR3aa: CASSEVAGGKYEQYF
j_gene: TRBJ2-7; v_gene: TRBV5-1; abundance: NA; d_gene: TRBD1; CDR3nt: TGCGCCAGCAGCGCGGGACAGGGAAACGAGCAGTACTTC; CDR3aa: CASSAGQGNEQYF
j_gene: TRBJ2-1; v_gene: TRBV5-4; abundance: NA; d_gene: NA; CDR3nt: TGTGCCAGCAGCTTGCGCGGGGGCCGGGTTGAGCAGTTCTTC; CDR3aa: CASSLRGGRVEQFF
j_gene: TRBJ2-1; v_gene: TRBV16; abundance: NA; d_gene: NA; CDR3nt: TGTGCCAGCAGCCAGAGAACAATCAATGAGCAGTTCTTC; CDR3aa: CASSQRTINEQFF
j_gene: TRBJ2-5; v_gene: TRBV28; abundance: once; d_gene: NA; CDR3nt: TGTGCCAGCAGTTTCCGGACAGTCCTCCAAGAGACCCAGTACTTC; CDR3aa: CASSFRTVLQETQYF
j_gene: TRBJ2-2; v_gene: TRBV3-1; abundance: NA; d_gene: NA; CDR3nt: TGTGCCAGCAGCCATGGGTCCGGGGAGCTGTTTTTT; CDR3aa: CASSHGSGELFF
j_gene: TRBJ1-2; v_gene: TRBV7-2; abundance: NA; d_gene: NA; CDR3nt: TGTGCCAGCAGCGTCGCCGGGCTTCTAAACTATGGCTACACCTTC; CDR3aa: CASSVAGLLNYGYTF
j_gene: TRBJ2-5; v_gene: TRBV5-1; abundance: NA; d_gene: TRBD2; CDR3nt: TGCGCCAGCAGCTTGATGCGGGGGGCCGACCAAGAGACCCAGTACTTC; CDR3aa: CASSLMRGADQETQYF
j_gene: TRBJ2-1; v_gene: TRBV9; abundance: NA; d_gene: TRBD2; CDR3nt: TGTGCCAGCAGCGTAGCCAGCGGGGGGGCACAGGAGCAGTTCTTC; CDR3aa: CASSVASGGAQEQFF
j_gene: TRBJ2-3; v_gene: TRBV6-2/TRBV6-3; abundance: NA; d_gene: TRBD2; CDR3nt: TGTGCCAGCAGACCACTAGCGGGCGATACGCAGTATTTT; CDR3aa: CASRPLAGDTQYF
j_gene: TRBJ2-5; v_gene: TRBV3-1; abundance: NA; d_gene: NA; CDR3nt: TGTGCCAGCAGCCAGCTCGTAGCGGGGCAGGGGGCCCAGTACTTC; CDR3aa: CASSQLVAGQGAQYF
j_gene: TRBJ1-5; v_gene: TRBV12-3/TRBV12-4; abundance: NA; d_gene: NA; CDR3nt: TGTGCCAGCAGTTTAGGGGTAGGGGTTGGGCAGCCCCAGCATTTT; CDR3aa: CASSLGVGVGQPQHF
j_gene: TRBJ2-3; v_gene: TRBV4-3; abundance: once; d_gene: NA; CDR3nt: TGCGCCAGCAGCCAAGAGCCGGCAGATACGCAGTATTTT; CDR3aa: CASSQEPADTQYF
j_gene: TRBJ2-5; v_gene: TRBV6-5; abundance: NA; d_gene: TRBD2; CDR3nt: TGTGCCAGCAGTTACGGGAGCTACAGCGGGGGAGTACAAGAGACCCAGTACTTC; CDR3aa: CASSYGSYSGGVQETQYF
j_gene: TRBJ2-1; v_gene: TRBV24-1; abundance: NA; d_gene: TRBD1; CDR3nt: TGTGCCACGACAGGGGGCGGATTAAATGAGCAGTTCTTC; CDR3aa: CATTGGGLNEQFF
j_gene: TRBJ1-1; v_gene: TRBV24-1; abundance: NA; d_gene: NA; CDR3nt: TGTGCCACCACCACGGACACTGAAGCTTTCTTT; CDR3aa: CATTTDTEAFF
j_gene: TRBJ1-4; v_gene: TRBV6-5; abundance: NA; d_gene: NA; CDR3nt: TGTGCCAGCAGTTACTCGACGATTGGGGAAAAACTGTTTTTT; CDR3aa: CASSYSTIGEKLFF
j_gene: TRBJ2-2; v_gene: TRBV19; abundance: NA; d_gene: NA; CDR3nt: TGTGCCAGTAGGAGGCGGTCGGCAGCCAGGGCGAGGACCGGGGAGCTGTTTTTT; CDR3aa: CASRRRSAARARTGELFF
j_gene: TRBJ1-2; v_gene: TRBV3-1; abundance: once; d_gene: NA; CDR3nt: TGTGCCAGCAGAAGGGCGGGCTATGGCTACACCTTC; CDR3aa: CASRRAGYGYTF
j_gene: TRBJ1-1; v_gene: TRBV20-1; abundance: NA; d_gene: NA; CDR3nt: TGCAGTGCTAGAGAGGAGGTATCGGACACTGAAGCTTTCTTT; CDR3aa: CSAREEVSDTEAFF
j_gene: TRBJ2-1; v_gene: TRBV28; abundance: NA; d_gene: NA; CDR3nt: TGTGCCAGCAGTTTATATGATGAGCAGTTCTTC; CDR3aa: CASSLYDEQFF
j_gene: TRBJ1-6; v_gene: TRBV7-2; abundance: NA; d_gene: TRBD1; CDR3nt: TGTGCCAGCAGCTTAGCCACGGGACAGTTGGGACCCCTCCACTTT; CDR3aa: CASSLATGQLGPLHF
j_gene: TRBJ2-7; v_gene: TRBV5-1; abundance: NA; d_gene: NA; CDR3nt: TGCGCCAGCAGCTCGCTGGCACAGGCGTACGAGCAGTACTTC; CDR3aa: CASSSLAQAYEQYF
j_gene: TRBJ2-3; v_gene: TRBV11-2; abundance: NA; d_gene: NA; CDR3nt: TGTGCCAGCAGTTTTGGGACCTACACAGATACGCAGTATTTT; CDR3aa: CASSFGTYTDTQYF
j_gene: TRBJ2-7; v_gene: TRBV18; abundance: NA; d_gene: TRBD2; CDR3nt: TGTGCCAGCTCACCACCTAGCGGGGGACCGACCGAGCAGTACTTC; CDR3aa: CASSPPSGGPTEQYF
j_gene: TRBJ2-7; v_gene: TRBV12-3/TRBV12-4; abundance: once; d_gene: NA; CDR3nt: TGTGCCAGCAGTTTAAGGGACACTCCTCTCGGAGAGCAGTACTTC; CDR3aa: CASSLRDTPLGEQYF
j_gene: TRBJ2-3; v_gene: TRBV20-1; abundance: NA; d_gene: TRBD2; CDR3nt: TGCAGTGCTGGCTCCGGGACTAGCGGGGGGGTTCTAAGCACAGATACGCAGTATTTT; CDR3aa: CSAGSGTSGGVLSTDTQYF
j_gene: TRBJ2-7; v_gene: TRBV18; abundance: NA; d_gene: TRBD2; CDR3nt: TGTGCCAGCTCACCAGCTAGCGGGGGAGTATCCTACGAGCAGTACTTC; CDR3aa: CASSPASGGVSYEQYF
j_gene: TRBJ2-7; v_gene: TRBV2; abundance: NA; d_gene: NA; CDR3nt: TGTGCCAGCAAAGCTCTAGATTACGAGCAGTACTTC; CDR3aa: CASKALDYEQYF
j_gene: TRBJ1-2; v_gene: TRBV20-1; abundance: NA; d_gene: NA; CDR3nt: TGCAGTCTCCTGCGGGGATTGGGGGGCTACACCTTC; CDR3aa: CSLLRGLGGYTF
j_gene: TRBJ2-7; v_gene: TRBV24-1; abundance: NA; d_gene: NA; CDR3nt: TGTGCCACCAGTGACCGAGGAGGGGTTAACGAGCAGTACTTC; CDR3aa: CATSDRGGVNEQYF
j_gene: TRBJ2-1; v_gene: TRBV29-1; abundance: NA; d_gene: NA; CDR3nt: TGCAGCGTCGCATACAAATTGCGGGGTGAGCAGTTCTTC; CDR3aa: CSVAYKLRGEQFF
j_gene: TRBJ2-7; v_gene: TRBV5-6; abundance: NA; d_gene: NA; CDR3nt: TGTGCCAGCAGCTTGGGACAGGTCCACGAGCAGTACTTC; CDR3aa: CASSLGQVHEQYF
j_gene: TRBJ1-1; v_gene: TRBV25-1; abundance: NA; d_gene: NA; CDR3nt: TGTGCCAGCAGTGAATCTGGTTTTAGGGCGGGCACTGAAGCTTTCTTT; CDR3aa: CASSESGFRAGTEAFF
j_gene: TRBJ2-3; v_gene: TRBV7-3; abundance: few; d_gene: NA; CDR3nt: TGTGCCAGCAGTTTAGGTCCAAGCACAGATACGCAGTATTTT; CDR3aa: CASSLGPSTDTQYF
j_gene: TRBJ2-3; v_gene: TRBV7-9; abundance: NA; d_gene: TRBD2; CDR3nt: TGTGCCAGCAGCCCGTGGGGGGGGAGCGCAGATACGCAGTATTTT; CDR3aa: CASSPWGGSADTQYF
j_gene: TRBJ2-1; v_gene: TRBV5-4; abundance: NA; d_gene: NA; CDR3nt: TGTGCCAGCAGCTTGGCGTCCGGGGCCAATGAGCAGTTCTTC; CDR3aa: CASSLASGANEQFF
j_gene: TRBJ2-3; v_gene: TRBV20-1; abundance: NA; d_gene: TRBD2; CDR3nt: TGCAGTGCTAGCGGGGGGATGACCAGCACAGATACGCAGTATTTT; CDR3aa: CSASGGMTSTDTQYF
j_gene: TRBJ1-5; v_gene: TRBV2; abundance: NA; d_gene: NA; CDR3nt: TGTGCCAGCAGCGCCGACAGGAGCAATCAGCCCCAGCATTTT; CDR3aa: CASSADRSNQPQHF
j_gene: TRBJ2-5; v_gene: TRBV15; abundance: few; d_gene: NA; CDR3nt: TGTGCCACCAGCAGAGATCCGGGACCCCAAGAGACCCAGTACTTC; CDR3aa: CATSRDPGPQETQYF